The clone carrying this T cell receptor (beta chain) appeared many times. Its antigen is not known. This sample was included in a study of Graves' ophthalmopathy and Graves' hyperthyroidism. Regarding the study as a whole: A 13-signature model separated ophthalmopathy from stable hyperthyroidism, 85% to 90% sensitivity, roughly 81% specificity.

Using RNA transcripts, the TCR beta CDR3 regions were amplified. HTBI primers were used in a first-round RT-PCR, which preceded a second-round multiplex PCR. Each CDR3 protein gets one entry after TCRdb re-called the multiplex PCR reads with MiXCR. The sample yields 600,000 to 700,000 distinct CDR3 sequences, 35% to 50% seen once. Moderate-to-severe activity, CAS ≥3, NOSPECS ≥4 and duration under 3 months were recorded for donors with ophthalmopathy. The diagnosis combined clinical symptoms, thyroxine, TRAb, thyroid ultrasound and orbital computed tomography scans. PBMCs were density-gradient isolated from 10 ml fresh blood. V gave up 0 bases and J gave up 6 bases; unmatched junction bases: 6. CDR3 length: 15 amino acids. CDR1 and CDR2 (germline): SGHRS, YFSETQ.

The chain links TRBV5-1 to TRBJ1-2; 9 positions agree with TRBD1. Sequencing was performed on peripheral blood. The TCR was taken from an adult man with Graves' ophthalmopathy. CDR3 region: CASSLARDRDDGYTF. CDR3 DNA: TGCGCCAGCAGCTTGGCCCGGGACAGGGACGATGGCTACACCTTC.